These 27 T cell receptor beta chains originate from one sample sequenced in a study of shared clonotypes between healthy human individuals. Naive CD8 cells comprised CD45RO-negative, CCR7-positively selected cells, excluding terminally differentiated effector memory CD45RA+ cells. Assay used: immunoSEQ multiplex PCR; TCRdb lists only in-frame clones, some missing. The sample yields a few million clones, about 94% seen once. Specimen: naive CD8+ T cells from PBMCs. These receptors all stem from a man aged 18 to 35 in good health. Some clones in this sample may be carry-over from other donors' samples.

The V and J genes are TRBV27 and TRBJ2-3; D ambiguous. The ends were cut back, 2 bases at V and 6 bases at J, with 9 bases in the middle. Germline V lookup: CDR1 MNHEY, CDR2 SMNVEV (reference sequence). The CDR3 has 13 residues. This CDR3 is CASSLTPKDTQYF. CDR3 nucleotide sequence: TGTGCCAGCAGTTTAACGCCGAAGGATACGCAGTATTTT.

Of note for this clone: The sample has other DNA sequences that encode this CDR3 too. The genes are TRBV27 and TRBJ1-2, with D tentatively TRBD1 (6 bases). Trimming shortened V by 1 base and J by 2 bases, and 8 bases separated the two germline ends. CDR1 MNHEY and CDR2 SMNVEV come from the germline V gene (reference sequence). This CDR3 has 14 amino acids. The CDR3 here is CASSLLGANYGYTF. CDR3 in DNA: TGTGCCAGCAGTTTATTGGGGGCCAACTATGGCTACACCTTC.

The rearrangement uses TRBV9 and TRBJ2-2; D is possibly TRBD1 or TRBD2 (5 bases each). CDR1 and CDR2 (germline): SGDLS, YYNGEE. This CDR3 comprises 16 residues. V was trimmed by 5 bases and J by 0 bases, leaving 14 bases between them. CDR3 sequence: CASRVAEGTNTGELFF. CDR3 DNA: TGTGCCAGCAGGGTGGCTGAGGGGACGAACACCGGGGAGCTGTTTTTT.

For the CDR3, the DNA is TGTGCCAGCAGCGGAGAGACTAGCGGGAGCCACGAGCAGTACTTC. As protein: CASSGETSGSHEQYF. The chain links TRBV7-9 to TRBJ2-7; TRBD2 aligns across 12 bases. After removal of 5 bases from V and 5 bases from J, the junction contained 7 bases not matched to a gene. The CDR3 is 15 residues long. Germline CDR1 reads SEHNR; CDR2 reads FQNEAQ (reference sequence).

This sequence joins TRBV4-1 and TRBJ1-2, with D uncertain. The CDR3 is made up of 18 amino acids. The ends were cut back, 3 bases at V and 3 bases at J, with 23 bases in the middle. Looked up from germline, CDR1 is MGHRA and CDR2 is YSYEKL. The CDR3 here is CASSHPPTHVGLDYGYTF. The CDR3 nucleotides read TGCGCCAGCAGCCACCCTCCCACACACGTGGGTCTCGACTATGGCTACACCTTC.

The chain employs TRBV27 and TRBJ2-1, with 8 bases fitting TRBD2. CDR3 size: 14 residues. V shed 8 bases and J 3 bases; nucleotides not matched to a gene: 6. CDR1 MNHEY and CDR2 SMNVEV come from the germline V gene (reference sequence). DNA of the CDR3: TGTGCCAGCCGACTAGCGACTAACTACAATGAGCAGTTCTTC. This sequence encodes CASRLATNYNEQFF.

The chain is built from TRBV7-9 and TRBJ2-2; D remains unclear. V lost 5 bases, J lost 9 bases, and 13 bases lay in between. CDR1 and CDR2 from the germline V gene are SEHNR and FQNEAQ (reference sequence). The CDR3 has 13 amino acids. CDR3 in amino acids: CASSREGIRELFF. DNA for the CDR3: TGTGCCAGCAGCCGCGAAGGGATCCGGGAGCTGTTTTTT. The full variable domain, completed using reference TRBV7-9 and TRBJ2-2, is DTGVSQNPRHKITKRGQNVTFRCDPISEHNRLYWYRQTLGQGPEFLTYFQNEAQLEKSRLLSDRFSAERPKGSFSTLEIQRTEQGDSAMYLCASSREGIRELFFGEGSRLTVL.

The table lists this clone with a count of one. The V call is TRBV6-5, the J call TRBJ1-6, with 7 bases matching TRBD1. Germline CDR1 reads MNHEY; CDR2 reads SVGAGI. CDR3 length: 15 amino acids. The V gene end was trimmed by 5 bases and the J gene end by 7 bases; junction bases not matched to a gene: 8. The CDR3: CASSLRPGQNSPLHF. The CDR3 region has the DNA TGTGCCAGCAGTCTTCGGCCGGGACAGAATTCACCCCTCCACTTT.

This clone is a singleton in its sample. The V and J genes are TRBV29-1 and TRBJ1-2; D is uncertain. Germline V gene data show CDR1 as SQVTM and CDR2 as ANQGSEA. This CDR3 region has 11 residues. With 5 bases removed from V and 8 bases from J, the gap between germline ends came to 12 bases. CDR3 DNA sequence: TGCAGCGTTTCGGCGGTGGAGGGCTACACCTTC. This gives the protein CSVSAVEGYTF. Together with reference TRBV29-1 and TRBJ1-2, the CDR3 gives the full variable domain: SAVISQKPSRDICQRGTSLTIQCQVDSQVTMMFWYRQQPGQSLTLIATANQGSEATYESGFVIDKFPISRPNLTFSTLTVSNMSPEDSSIYLCSVSAVEGYTFGSGTRLTVV.

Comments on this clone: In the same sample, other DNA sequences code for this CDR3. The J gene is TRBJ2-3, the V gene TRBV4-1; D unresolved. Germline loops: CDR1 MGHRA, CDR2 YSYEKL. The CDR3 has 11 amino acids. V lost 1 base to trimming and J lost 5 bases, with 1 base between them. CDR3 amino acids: CASSQGDTQYF. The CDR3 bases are TGCGCCAGCAGCCAAGGAGATACGCAGTATTTT.

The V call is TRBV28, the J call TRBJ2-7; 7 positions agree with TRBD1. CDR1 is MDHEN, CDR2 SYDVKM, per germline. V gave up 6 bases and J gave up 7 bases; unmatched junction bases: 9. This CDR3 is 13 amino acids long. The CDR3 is CASSSDRDYEQYF. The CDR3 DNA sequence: TGTGCCAGCAGCTCCGACAGGGATTATGAGCAGTACTTC.

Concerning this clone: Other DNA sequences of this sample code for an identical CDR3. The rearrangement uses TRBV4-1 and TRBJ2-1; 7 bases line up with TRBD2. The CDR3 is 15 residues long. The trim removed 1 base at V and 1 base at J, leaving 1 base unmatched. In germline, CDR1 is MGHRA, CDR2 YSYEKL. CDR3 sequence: CASSQGGGSYNEQFF. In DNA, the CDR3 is TGCGCCAGCAGCCAAGGGGGGGGTTCCTACAATGAGCAGTTCTTC.

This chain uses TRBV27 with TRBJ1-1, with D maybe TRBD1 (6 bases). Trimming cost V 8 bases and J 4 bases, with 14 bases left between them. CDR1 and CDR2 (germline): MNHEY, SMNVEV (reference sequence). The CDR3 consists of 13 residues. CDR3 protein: CASWGQGPTEAFF. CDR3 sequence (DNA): TGTGCCAGCTGGGGGCAGGGTCCCACTGAAGCTTTCTTT.

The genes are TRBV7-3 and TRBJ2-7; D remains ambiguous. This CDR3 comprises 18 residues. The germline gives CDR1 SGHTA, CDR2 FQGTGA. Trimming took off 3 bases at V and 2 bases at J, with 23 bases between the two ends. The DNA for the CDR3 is TGTGCCAGCAGCTTGGGTCTACGTATTTGGGAATTACCCTACGAGCAGTACTTC. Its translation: CASSLGLRIWELPYEQYF.

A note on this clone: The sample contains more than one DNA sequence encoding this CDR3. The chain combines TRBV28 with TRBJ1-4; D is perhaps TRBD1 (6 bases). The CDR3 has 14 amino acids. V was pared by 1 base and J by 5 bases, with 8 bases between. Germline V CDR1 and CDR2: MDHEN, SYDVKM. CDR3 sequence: CASSLYRVNEKLFF. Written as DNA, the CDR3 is TGTGCCAGCAGTTTATACAGGGTGAATGAAAAACTGTTTTTT.

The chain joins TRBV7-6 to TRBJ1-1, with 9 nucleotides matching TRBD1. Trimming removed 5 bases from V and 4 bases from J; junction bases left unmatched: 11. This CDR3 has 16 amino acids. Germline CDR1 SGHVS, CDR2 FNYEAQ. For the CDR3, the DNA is TGTGCCAGCAGCCAAGGGAAAACAGGGGGCGGCACTGAAGCTTTCTTT. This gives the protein CASSQGKTGGGTEAFF.

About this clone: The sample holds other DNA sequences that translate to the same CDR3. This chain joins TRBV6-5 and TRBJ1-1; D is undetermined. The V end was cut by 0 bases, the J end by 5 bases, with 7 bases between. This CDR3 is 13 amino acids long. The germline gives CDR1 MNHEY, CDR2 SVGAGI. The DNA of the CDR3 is TGTGCCAGCAGTTACTCAGGGCAGACTGAAGCTTTCTTT. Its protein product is CASSYSGQTEAFF.

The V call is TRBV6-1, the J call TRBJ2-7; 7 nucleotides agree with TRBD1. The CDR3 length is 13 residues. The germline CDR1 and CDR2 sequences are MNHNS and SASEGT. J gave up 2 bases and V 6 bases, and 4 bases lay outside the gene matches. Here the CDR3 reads CASSRDRPYEQYF. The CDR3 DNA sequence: TGTGCCAGCAGCCGGGACAGACCCTACGAGCAGTACTTC.

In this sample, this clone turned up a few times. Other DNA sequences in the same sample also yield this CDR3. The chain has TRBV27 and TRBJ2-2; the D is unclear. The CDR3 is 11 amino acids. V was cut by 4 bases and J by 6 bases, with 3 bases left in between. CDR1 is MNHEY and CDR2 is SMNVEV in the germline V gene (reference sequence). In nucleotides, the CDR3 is TGTGCCAGCAGTTCGGCCGGGGAGCTGTTTTTT. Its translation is CASSSAGELFF.

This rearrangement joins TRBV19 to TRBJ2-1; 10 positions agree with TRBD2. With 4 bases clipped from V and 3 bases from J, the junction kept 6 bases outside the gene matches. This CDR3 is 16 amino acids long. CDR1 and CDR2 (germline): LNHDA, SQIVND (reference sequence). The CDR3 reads CASSNLAGADYNEQFF. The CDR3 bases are TGTGCCAGTAGTAACCTAGCGGGAGCGGACTACAATGAGCAGTTCTTC. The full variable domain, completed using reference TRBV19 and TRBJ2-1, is DGGITQSPKYLFRKEGQNVTLSCEQNLNHDAMYWYRQDPGQGLRLIYYSQIVNDFQKGDIAEGYSVSREKKESFPLTVTSAQKNPTAFYLCASSNLAGADYNEQFFGPGTRLTVL.

CDR3 region: CASSMGVRHYEQYF. CDR3 in DNA: TGTGCCAGTAGTATGGGTGTAAGACACTACGAGCAGTACTTC. The chain employs TRBV19 and TRBJ2-7, with no clear D. Trimming shortened V by 3 bases and J by 3 bases, and 12 bases separated the two germline ends. CDR1 LNHDA and CDR2 SQIVND come from the germline V gene (reference sequence). The CDR3 is 14 residues long.

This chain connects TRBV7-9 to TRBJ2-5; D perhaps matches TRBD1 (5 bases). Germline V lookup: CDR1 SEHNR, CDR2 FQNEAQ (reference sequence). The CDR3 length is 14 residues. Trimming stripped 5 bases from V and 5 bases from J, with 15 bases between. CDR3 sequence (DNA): TGTGCCAGCAGCAGAGCCCCAGGGCGTGAGACCCAGTACTTC. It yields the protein CASSRAPGRETQYF.

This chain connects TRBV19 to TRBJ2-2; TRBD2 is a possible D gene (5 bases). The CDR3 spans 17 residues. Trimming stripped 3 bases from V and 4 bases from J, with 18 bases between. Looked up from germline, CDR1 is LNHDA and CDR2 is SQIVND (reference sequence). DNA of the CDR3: TGTGCCAGTAGTATCCCTATACCGGGAAGTGGCACCGGGGAGCTGTTTTTT. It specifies CASSIPIPGSGTGELFF. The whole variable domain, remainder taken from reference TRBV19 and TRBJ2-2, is DGGITQSPKYLFRKEGQNVTLSCEQNLNHDAMYWYRQDPGQGLRLIYYSQIVNDFQKGDIAEGYSVSREKKESFPLTVTSAQKNPTAFYLCASSIPIPGSGTGELFFGEGSRLTVL.

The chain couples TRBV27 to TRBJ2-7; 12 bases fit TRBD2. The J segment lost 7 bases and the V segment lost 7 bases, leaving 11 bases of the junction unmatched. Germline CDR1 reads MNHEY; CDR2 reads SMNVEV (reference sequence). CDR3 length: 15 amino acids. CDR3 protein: CASNPLAGGPREQYF. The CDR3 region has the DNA TGTGCCAGCAATCCCCTAGCGGGAGGGCCGAGGGAGCAGTACTTC.

The DNA for the CDR3 is TGTGCCAGCAGCGAGGTTAGCGGGAGAGATTGGGATACGCAGTATTTT. This gives the protein CASSEVSGRDWDTQYF. This sequence joins TRBV7-2 and TRBJ2-3; 9 positions agree with TRBD2. Losses at the gene ends were 5 bases for V and 6 bases for J; bases not matched to a gene: 12. Germline CDR1 SGHTA, CDR2 FQGNSA. The CDR3 sequence is 16 residues long.

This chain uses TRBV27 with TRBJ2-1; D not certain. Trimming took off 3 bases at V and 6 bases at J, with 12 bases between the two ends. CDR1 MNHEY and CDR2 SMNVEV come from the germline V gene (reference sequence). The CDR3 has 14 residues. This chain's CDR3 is CASSLRGNRNEQFF. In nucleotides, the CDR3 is TGTGCCAGCAGTTTGCGAGGAAACCGCAATGAGCAGTTCTTC.

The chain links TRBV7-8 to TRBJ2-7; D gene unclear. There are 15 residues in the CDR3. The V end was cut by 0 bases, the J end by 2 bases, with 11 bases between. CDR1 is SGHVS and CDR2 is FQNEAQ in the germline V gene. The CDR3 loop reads CASSLAHPSTYEQYF. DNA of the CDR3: TGTGCCAGCAGCTTAGCACACCCCTCTACCTACGAGCAGTACTTC.